The sequence of this TCR beta chain was determined in a study of shared clonotypes between healthy human individuals. Naive CD8 cells lacked CD45RO and underwent positive selection for CCR7, leaving out terminally differentiated effector memory CD45RA+ cells. Points on this clone: Its antigen is not identified.

This CDR3 has 16 amino acids. V lost 0 bases, J lost 4 bases, and 6 bases stayed unmatched. Looked up from germline, CDR1 is SGHTA and CDR2 is FQGTGA. Profiling relied on immunoSEQ multiplex PCR, and the TCRdb table lists in-frame clones only, not all of them. The sample includes 1.5 million to 2.5 million clones, approximately 95% of them seen just once. Notes on the study in general: Generally, naive subsets (rather than memory subsets) showed larger estimated richness.

The receptor's source is a man younger than 30 in good health. The sequencing input was naive CD8+ T cells sorted from blood. The chain is built from TRBV7-3 and TRBJ1-5; TRBD1 aligns across 7 bases. CDR3 nucleotide sequence: TGTGCCAGCAGCTTAACCTTGGGACAGCATAATCAGCCCCAGCATTTT. This sequence encodes CASSLTLGQHNQPQHF.